This T cell receptor (beta chain) was sequenced in a study of T cells after yellow fever vaccination. TCR cDNA was made by 5'RACE template switching, adding a universal primer site and UMIs. TCRdb reprocessed the 5' RACE reads via MiXCR and lists one record per CDR3 protein. The table shows hundreds of thousands of distinct CDR3 sequences, with roughly an eighth occurring only once. Germline-derived CDR1 and CDR2 are SGHTA and FQGNSA. CDR3 length: 16 residues. With 3 bases removed from V and 4 bases from J, the gap between germline ends came to 18 bases. Here the sequenced sample was PBMCs, taken on the day of the yellow fever booster vaccination. The chain carries TRBV7-2 and TRBJ2-5; D is uncertain. This TCR was recovered from a man aged 30 to 39 who received the YFV17D yellow fever vaccine. CDR3 residues: CASSLVTHHLGETQYF. The CDR3 DNA reads as TGTGCCAGCAGCTTGGTTACCCACCACTTGGGAGAGACCCAGTACTTC.